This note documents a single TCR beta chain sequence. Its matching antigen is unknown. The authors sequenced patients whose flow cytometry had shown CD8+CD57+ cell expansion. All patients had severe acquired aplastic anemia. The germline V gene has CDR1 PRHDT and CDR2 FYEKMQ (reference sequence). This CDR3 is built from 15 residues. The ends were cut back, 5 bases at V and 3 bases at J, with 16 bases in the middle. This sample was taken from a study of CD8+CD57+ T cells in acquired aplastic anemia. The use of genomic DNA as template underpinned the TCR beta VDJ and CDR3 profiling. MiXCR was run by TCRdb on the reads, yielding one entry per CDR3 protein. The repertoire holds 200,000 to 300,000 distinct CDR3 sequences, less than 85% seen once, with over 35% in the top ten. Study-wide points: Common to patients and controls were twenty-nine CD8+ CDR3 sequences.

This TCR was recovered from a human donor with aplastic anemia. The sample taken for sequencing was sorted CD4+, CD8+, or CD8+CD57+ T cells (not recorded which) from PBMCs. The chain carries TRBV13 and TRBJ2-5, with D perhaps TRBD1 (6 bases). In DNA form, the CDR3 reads TGTGCCAGCAGCCATGCCCACGGGACAAAAGAGACCCAGTACTTC. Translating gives CASSHAHGTKETQYF.